This T cell receptor beta chain was captured by sequencing in a study of blood T cell repertoires in COVID-19. Study-level background: From T cells, B-cell-depleted T cells, or PBMCs came the material, which was cDNA or gDNA.

Recruits, aged roughly 18 to 95 years, lived in 24 US areas. Germline V CDR1 and CDR2: GTSNPN, SVGIG (reference sequence). Losses at the gene ends were 2 bases for V and 7 bases for J; bases not matched to a gene: 11. This CDR3 is built from 15 residues. Original data processing: The authors estimated nucleated cell counts from reference gene primer amplification. The assay was immunoSEQ multiplex PCR, and TCRdb's table has in-frame clones only and misses some. The DNA gave D and trimming, while V, J and clone size come from that table. The sample lists 130,000 to 150,000 clones; approximately 81% were seen once.

V usage is TRBV30 and J usage is TRBJ1-2; 9 bases map to TRBD1. The receptor's source is a man aged 40-49 years with acute COVID-19. Sequenced input: PBMCs or T cells enriched from blood (not recorded which). CDR3 amino acids: CAWSTGTGNFGGYTF. CDR3 DNA: TGTGCCTGGAGTACGGGGACAGGGAATTTTGGTGGCTACACCTTC.